This T cell receptor beta chain was sequenced for a study of blood T cells in healthy people across ages. Study findings and constraints: Because donor CMV status was unknown, expanded clonotype changes were possibly confounded. PBMC samples, being unsorted, prevented any conclusive comparison of naive and antigen-experienced cells.

This clonotype was recorded only once. Its target is unknown. With a J-beta primer mix and a sample-barcoded 5' primer, a second PCR ran about 7 to 12 cycles. Using its own MiXCR run on the 5' RACE reads, TCRdb lists one record per CDR3 protein. The sample lists hundreds of thousands of distinct CDR3 sequences, approximately 52% occurring once. Ten milliliters of peripheral blood were drawn from each donor into EDTA-treated tubes. Samples each had at least 5 micrograms of total RNA extracted. The specimen was blood. The origin of this receptor is a man in his 60s in good health.

This chain's CDR3 is CASRTTTSESYEQYF. The CDR3 region has the DNA TGTGCCAGCAGGACAACGACTAGCGAGTCCTACGAGCAGTACTTC. The rearrangement uses TRBV6-5 and TRBJ2-7, with 8 bases matching TRBD2. The CDR3 sequence is 15 residues long. Germline values: CDR1 MNHEY, CDR2 SVGAGI. Trimming removed 6 bases from V and 1 base from J; junction bases left unmatched: 8.